This T cell receptor (beta chain) was sequenced for a study of T cells in Graves' hyperthyroidism and ophthalmopathy. Diagnostic assessment was based on clinical symptoms, serum thyroxine and TRAb, thyroid ultrasound and orbital computed tomography. Trimming left V 0 bases short and J 8 bases short, with 22 bases between. Germline CDR1 and CDR2: SGDLS and YYNGEE. The CDR3 contains 17 residues. It was RNA transcripts that yielded the amplified TCR beta CDR3 regions. In the first-round RT-PCR of the TCR CDR3, the HTBI primer set was used. Using its own MiXCR run on the multiplex PCR reads, TCRdb lists one record per CDR3 protein. Of more than 500,000 distinct CDR3 sequences in the sample, 15% to 20% were seen once.

The sequence was collected from a woman younger than 45 with Graves' ophthalmopathy. Material: blood. The chain uses TRBV9 and TRBJ2-3; D possibly corresponds to TRBD1 (6 bases). The CDR3 sequence: CASSVGGQISSSPTQYF. CDR3 coding DNA: TGTGCCAGCAGCGTAGGCGGACAGATAAGTTCTTCTCCTACGCAGTATTTT.